These T cell receptor beta chains were read from a single sample in a study of tumor-infiltrating lymphocytes in localized non-small cell lung cancer. Some clones are missing from TCRdb's copy, which holds only in-frame ones; the method was immunoSEQ multiplex PCR. The table lists about 6,600 clones, around 70% of them singletons. Material for sequencing was lung tumor tissue. The receptors were sampled from a human donor with non-small cell lung cancer. Each CDR3 is given with its conserved first and last residue. A D gene is named only where the DNA matches it firmly. Part of the rows lack a size; the others show once, few, many or a class for expanded clones.

>-|TRBV5-1|TRBJ2-5|-
TGCGCCAGCAGCTTTAATCGGTGGGAGACCCAGTACTTC
CASSFNRWETQYF
>-|TRBV27|TRBJ1-3|-
TGTGCCAGCAGTCACGGGGGGTCTGGAAACACCATATATTTT
CASSHGGSGNTIYF
>TRBD2|TRBV27|TRBJ2-5|few
TGTGCCAGCAGTGCCCTAGCGGGGGGGGGAAAGACCCAGTACTTC
CASSALAGGGKTQYF
>-|TRBV5-1|TRBJ1-1|few
TGCGCCAGCAGCTTGGTTGTGGGCGGGAACACTGAAGCTTTCTTT
CASSLVVGGNTEAFF
>-|TRBV9|TRBJ1-4|-
TGTGCCAGCAGCGTCGATTTGGCTAATGAAAAACTGTTTTTT
CASSVDLANEKLFF
>TRBD2|TRBV7-7|TRBJ2-1|-
TGTGCTAGCAGCCCTAGCGGGGTTCCCTCCTACAATGAGCAGTTCTTC
CASSPSGVPSYNEQFF
>TRBD2|TRBV25-1|TRBJ2-2|few
TGTGCCAGCAGTGTTGCGGGAGCCGGGGAGCTGTTTTTT
CASSVAGAGELFF
>TRBD1|TRBV11-2|TRBJ2-7|-
TGTGCCAGCAGCCATCGACAGGGGAGGTCCTACGAGCAGTACTTC
CASSHRQGRSYEQYF
>TRBD1|TRBV5-1|TRBJ2-7|-
TGCGCCAGCAGCTTGGGACAGGGCGGGTACGAGCAGTACTTC
CASSLGQGGYEQYF
>-|TRBV6-5|TRBJ1-2|-
TGTGCCAGCAGTCACACCCCTTTACCATACGGCTACACCTTC
CASSHTPLPYGYTF
>-|TRBV28|TRBJ1-5|-
TGTGCCAGCAGTTTTAAGGGAAGTGACAATCAGCCCCAGCATTTT
CASSFKGSDNQPQHF
>-|TRBV7-2|TRBJ2-3|-
TGTGCCAGCAGCTTAGGGCGGGATACGCAGTATTTT
CASSLGRDTQYF
>-|TRBV18|TRBJ2-2|few
TGTGCCAGCTCAACAGGTGCGGGGGAGCTGTTTTTT
CASSTGAGELFF
>TRBD1|TRBV10-3|TRBJ1-2|once
TGTGCCATCAATTCACAGGGGTCGAACTATGGCTACACCTTC
CAINSQGSNYGYTF
>-|TRBV28|TRBJ1-5|-
TGTGCCAGCAGTTTACAAGGGGGGGGTCAGCCCCAGCATTTT
CASSLQGGGQPQHF
>TRBD1|TRBV5-3|TRBJ1-2|-
TGTGCCAGAAGATGTGACAGGGACCGTAACTATGGCTACACCTTC
CARRCDRDRNYGYTF
>-|TRBV9|TRBJ1-1|once
TGTGCCAGCAGGAAAGGCGTTATGAACACTGAAGCTTTCTTT
CASRKGVMNTEAFF
>-|TRBV7-2|TRBJ1-2|medium-sized
TGTGCCAGCAGCCGTGGGCCCACAGGGTTGTATGGCTACACCTTC
CASSRGPTGLYGYTF
>TRBD1|TRBV10-3|TRBJ1-2|-
TGTGCCATCAGTGAGTCCGTGACAGGGGTCTATGGCTACACCTTC
CAISESVTGVYGYTF
>-|TRBV11-1|TRBJ2-3|-
TGTGCCAGCAAGGCTAGTAGCACAGATACGCAGTATTTT
CASKASSTDTQYF
>-|TRBV5-1|TRBJ1-5|-
TGCGCCAGCAGCCCTACAGGGTATAGCAATCAGCCCCAGCATTTT
CASSPTGYSNQPQHF
>TRBD2|TRBV6-4|TRBJ2-1|-
TGTGCCAGCAGTCCAGGGGCTGCGGGAGGAAATGAGCAGTTCTTC
CASSPGAAGGNEQFF
>-|TRBV15|TRBJ1-2|-
TGTGCCACCAGCAGAGATGGGCAGACCTATGGCTACACCTTC
CATSRDGQTYGYTF
>TRBD2|TRBV5-1|TRBJ2-1|-
TGCGCCAGCAGCTTGGTCCTAGCGGGGCGGAATGAGCAGTTCTTC
CASSLVLAGRNEQFF
>TRBD1|TRBV5-4|TRBJ1-1|-
TGTGCCAGCAGCTTGGAGGGGACAGGCAGTGACGCTTTCTTT
CASSLEGTGSDAFF
>TRBD2|TRBV5-1|TRBJ2-3|-
TGCGCCAGCAGCCTCCCCTATAGCGGGGGGACAGATACGCAGTATTTT
CASSLPYSGGTDTQYF
>TRBD2|TRBV5-1|TRBJ2-1|few
TGCGCCAGCAGCTTGGCCGGGGTGGTAGCGGGGTACAATGAGCAGTTCTTC
CASSLAGVVAGYNEQFF
>-|TRBV5-1|TRBJ1-2|-
TGCGCCAGCAGCTTGTCCACGAACTATGGCTACACCTTC
CASSLSTNYGYTF
>-|TRBV18|TRBJ1-2|few
TGTGCCAGCTCACCCCGGGGAGGGAATGGCTATGGCTACACCTTC
CASSPRGGNGYGYTF
>TRBD1|TRBV7-6|TRBJ2-3|-
TGTGCCAGCAGCTCCTCCGGGACAGGGGGAGATACGCAGTATTTT
CASSSSGTGGDTQYF
>-|TRBV25-1|TRBJ2-3|once
TGTGCCAGCAGTCGACAGGACCCCGGCACAGATACGCAGTATTTT
CASSRQDPGTDTQYF
>-|TRBV5-8|TRBJ1-5|-
TGTGCCAGCAGCTTGTTGCAGGCGAATCAGCCCCAGCATTTT
CASSLLQANQPQHF
>-|TRBV6-6|TRBJ2-2|-
TGTGCCAGCACACTCGCCGGGGAGCTGTTTTTT
CASTLAGELFF
>TRBD1|TRBV5-6|TRBJ1-5|-
TGTGCCAGCAGCTTCAGGGGGCATCAGCCCCAGCATTTT
CASSFRGHQPQHF
>TRBD2|TRBV11-2|TRBJ2-3|-
TGTGCCAGCAGCTTATTACTAGCGGGGGGGGTGCGGACAGATACGCAGTATTTT
CASSLLLAGGVRTDTQYF
>TRBD2|TRBV4-2|TRBJ2-1|once
TGTGCCAGCAGCCACACTAGCGGGGGGGATTACAATGAGCAGTTCTTC
CASSHTSGGDYNEQFF
>-|TRBV6-6|TRBJ1-1|once
TGTGCCAGCAGATCAACAGGGTCGGCTTTCTTT
CASRSTGSAFF
>TRBD1|TRBV13|TRBJ1-2|-
TGTGCCAGCAGCTTAGGGACAGGGGGTGGCTATGGCTACACCTTC
CASSLGTGGGYGYTF
>-|TRBV5-5|TRBJ1-2|once
TGTGCCAGCAGCTTGGCGTCAACTAACTATGGCTACACCTTC
CASSLASTNYGYTF
>-|TRBV25-1|TRBJ2-7|once
TGTGCCAGCAGTCTAGGGACTGAGCAGTACTTC
CASSLGTEQYF
>TRBD2|TRBV5-1|TRBJ2-3|-
TGCGCCAGCAACTCAGCGGGGGCTTCAGATACGCAGTATTTT
CASNSAGASDTQYF
>-|TRBV18|TRBJ1-1|-
TGTGCCAGCTCACCACAGTCAATGAACACTGAAGCTTTCTTT
CASSPQSMNTEAFF
>-|TRBV10-1|TRBJ2-7|-
TGCGCCAGCAGTGAGATCCCTTTTCGGGCGGGCGAGCAGTACTTC
CASSEIPFRAGEQYF
>-|TRBV27|TRBJ2-7|-
TGTGCCAGCAGTTTCCAGAGTAAAGGGGGAGACTCCTACGAGCAGTACTTC
CASSFQSKGGDSYEQYF
>-|TRBV5-6|TRBJ1-5|-
TGTGCCAGCCACCTAATGGGCCAATCGAATCAGCCCCAGCATTTT
CASHLMGQSNQPQHF
>-|TRBV6-5|TRBJ1-6|few
TGTGCCAGCAGAGCCGGGACCCAAACTTCACCCCTCCACTTT
CASRAGTQTSPLHF
>-|TRBV10-3|TRBJ1-4|once
TGTGCCATCAGGGACGGACTTAATGAAAAACTGTTTTTT
CAIRDGLNEKLFF
>-|TRBV6-4|TRBJ2-2|once
TGTGCCAGCAGTGTCCTGGGGAACACCGGGGAGCTGTTTTTT
CASSVLGNTGELFF
>TRBD1|TRBV5-1|TRBJ1-1|once
TGCGCCAGCAGCTTGAGGACAGGGGGACCTGAAGCTTTCTTT
CASSLRTGGPEAFF
>TRBD1|TRBV7-8|TRBJ1-1|-
TGTGCCAGCAGCGCGGACAGGGAAGGCACTGAAGCTTTCTTT
CASSADREGTEAFF
>TRBD1|TRBV27|TRBJ1-2|-
TGTGCCAGCAGCTGGGGACAGAACTATGGCTACACCTTC
CASSWGQNYGYTF
>TRBD1|TRBV7-7|TRBJ1-5|-
TGTGCTAGCAGCTTACAGGGGGACCAAAGGGAAATGAATCAGCCCCAGCATTTT
CASSLQGDQREMNQPQHF